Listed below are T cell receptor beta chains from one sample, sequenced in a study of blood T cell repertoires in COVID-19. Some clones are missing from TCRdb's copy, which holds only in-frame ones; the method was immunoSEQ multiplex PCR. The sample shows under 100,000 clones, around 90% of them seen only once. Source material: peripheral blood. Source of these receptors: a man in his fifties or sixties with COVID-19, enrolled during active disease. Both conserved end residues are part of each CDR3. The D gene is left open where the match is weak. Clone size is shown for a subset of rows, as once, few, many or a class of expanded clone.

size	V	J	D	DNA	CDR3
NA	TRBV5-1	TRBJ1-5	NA	TGCGCCAGCAGCTTGGATGTACACCAGCCCCAGCATTTT	CASSLDVHQPQHF
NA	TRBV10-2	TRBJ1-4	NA	TGCGCCAGCAGTGCCGGAGCTGAAAAACTGTTTTTT	CASSAGAEKLFF
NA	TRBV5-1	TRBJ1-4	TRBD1	TGCGCCAGCAGCCCATCGGGACAGGGGACTGAAAAACTGTTTTTT	CASSPSGQGTEKLFF
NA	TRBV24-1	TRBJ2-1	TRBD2	TGTGCCACCAGTGACCTGACAGCTAGCGGAGAGGGGGAGCAGTTCTTC	CATSDLTASGEGEQFF
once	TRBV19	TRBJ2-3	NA	TGTGCCAGTACGACTGGGCGGGCAGATACGCAGTATTTT	CASTTGRADTQYF
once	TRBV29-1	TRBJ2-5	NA	TGCAGCGTTGGTGAGGTGTACCAAGAGACCCAGTACTTC	CSVGEVYQETQYF
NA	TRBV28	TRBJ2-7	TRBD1	TGTGCCAGCACTGAAACAGGGGCGACCTACGAGCAGTACTTC	CASTETGATYEQYF
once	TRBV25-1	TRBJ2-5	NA	TGTGCCAGCAGTGACCCTTGGGGAAAGGGGCGACAAGAGACCCAGTACTTC	CASSDPWGKGRQETQYF
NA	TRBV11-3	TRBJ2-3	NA	TGTGCCAGCAGCTTAGACTTCCCAGATACGCAGTATTTT	CASSLDFPDTQYF
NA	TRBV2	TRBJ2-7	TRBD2	TGTGCCAGCAGTGTTGGGGGACTAGCGGGAGTTTACTTC	CASSVGGLAGVYF
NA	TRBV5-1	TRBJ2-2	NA	TGCGCCAGCAGCTCTCCTTACTCCACCGGGGAGCTGTTTTTT	CASSSPYSTGELFF